The present T cell receptor (beta chain) was sequenced within a study of shared clonotypes between healthy human individuals. About the study: The composition of the donors was a couple of women and three men aged 18 to 49. Study observations and caveats: In this cohort, only blood was sampled, and tissue repertoires likely differ.

About this clone itself: The antigen remains unidentified.

The CDR3 extends over 14 amino acids. J gave up 2 bases and V 0 bases, and 2 bases lay outside the gene matches. Germline loops: CDR1 SGHRS, CDR2 YFSETQ. Each subset's genomic DNA was split evenly across several immunoSEQ plates. Generated by immunoSEQ multiplex PCR, the TCRdb table keeps only in-frame clones and is missing some. The table shows about 1.5 million clones, with approximately 96% occurring only once. V and J are TRBV5-1 and TRBJ2-7; 7 bases map to TRBD1. This TCR derives from a man aged 30 to 39 in good health. Sequenced sample: naive CD4+ T cells sorted from blood. This sample's subset: CD45RA+ positively selected. The CDR3 DNA reads TGCGCCAGCAGCTTGGACCAGGGGGCCTACGAGCAGTACTTC. Its translation: CASSLDQGAYEQYF.